This T cell receptor beta chain was captured in a study of neoadjuvant anti-PD-1 for oral cavity cancer. The wider study: Nivolumab at 3 mg/kg was mostly given biweekly, three to four doses, pre-surgery. Patients without progression got a fourth dose around day 43.

Data came from immunoSEQ multiplex PCR; TCRdb stores just in-frame clones and leaves some out. This table holds about 12,000 clones, approximately 74% found once. CDR1 and CDR2 (germline): MNHEY, SVGAGI. The CDR3 covers 15 residues. Between the trimmed V and J ends, which lost 0 bases and 0 bases, there was a span of 6 bases. Sample time point: after neoadjuvant nivolumab, at surgical resection. The clonotype was recovered from a person between 40 and 79 years old with oral cavity squamous cell carcinoma. The source material was PBMCs, sampled after nivolumab (anti-PD-1) treatment. This sequence joins TRBV6-5 and TRBJ1-5; D not resolved. CDR3 sequence (DNA): TGTGCCAGCAGTTACTCACAATATAGCAATCAGCCCCAGCATTTT. Translated: CASSYSQYSNQPQHF.